This T cell receptor beta chain emerged from a study of response to subunit inactivated influenza vaccine. General observations from the study: Each seasonal influenza vaccination recruits few new T cells, the authors suggested.

This clonotype was observed a few times. Antigen specificity is unknown. TCRdb reanalysed the RT-PCR reads using MiXCR and keeps one entry per CDR3 protein. Of roughly 700,000 distinct CDR3 sequences listed, over 11% were seen once; the top ten hold approximately 6.5%. V lost 2 bases and J lost 7; bases outside the gene matches: 16. The CDR3 covers 17 residues. The germline V gene encodes CDR1 MNHEY and CDR2 SMNVEV (reference sequence). The specimen was PBMCs from blood, collected around 14 days before vaccination. The rearrangement links TRBV27 to TRBJ2-7, with TRBD1 matching 8 bases. The TCR comes from a man aged 50 to 59 who received an inactivated influenza vaccine. CDR3 sequence (DNA): TGTGCCAGCAGTTTACTGAGGACAGGGTCATCCTCGGGGGAGCAGTACTTC. Translation gives CASSLLRTGSSSGEQYF.